This is a list of T cell receptor beta chains from one sample in a study of shared T cell receptors in the human thymus. Sequencing was performed with immunoSEQ multiplex PCR; in TCRdb, only in-frame clones are kept and a portion is missing. The sample records 650,000 to 950,000 clones, roughly 85% being singletons. The same sample was also used in a study of human thymus T cells.

The sample taken for sequencing was thymocytes. These receptors were obtained from a girl under three years old with a congenital heart defect. CDR3s include the opening cysteine and the closing phenylalanine or tryptophan. Fields, in order: clone size, V gene, J gene, D gene, CDR3 DNA, CDR3 protein. The D gene is left open where the match is weak. Size tells how often a clone was seen (once, few, many) or the class of an expanded clone, and some rows leave it out.

abundance: NA; v_gene: TRBV6-5; j_gene: TRBJ2-7; d_gene: TRBD2; CDR3nt: TGTGCCAGCAGCTCGGGACTAGCGGGGGCCTACGAGCAGTACTTC; CDR3aa: CASSSGLAGAYEQYF
abundance: once; v_gene: TRBV27; j_gene: TRBJ2-7; d_gene: TRBD1; CDR3nt: TGTGCCAGCAGTAGACAGGGGGACACCTACGAGCAGTACTTC; CDR3aa: CASSRQGDTYEQYF
abundance: NA; v_gene: TRBV2; j_gene: TRBJ1-1; d_gene: NA; CDR3nt: TGTGCCAGCAGGGATACCTATCTCACAGGGAACACTGAAGCTTTCTTT; CDR3aa: CASRDTYLTGNTEAFF
abundance: NA; v_gene: TRBV7-9; j_gene: TRBJ1-2; d_gene: NA; CDR3nt: TGTGCCAGCAGCTTAGAAAGGCACCCGGGGGGCTACACCTTC; CDR3aa: CASSLERHPGGYTF
abundance: NA; v_gene: TRBV6-1; j_gene: TRBJ2-2; d_gene: NA; CDR3nt: TGTGCCACCAGACAGACGAACACCGGGGAGCTGTTTTTT; CDR3aa: CATRQTNTGELFF
abundance: once; v_gene: TRBV9; j_gene: TRBJ2-5; d_gene: TRBD2; CDR3nt: TGTGCCAGCAGCCCAAAACCGACCGGGGAGGGGGAGACCCAGTACTTC; CDR3aa: CASSPKPTGEGETQYF
abundance: NA; v_gene: TRBV6-6; j_gene: TRBJ1-5; d_gene: NA; CDR3nt: TGTGCCAGCACCTCCCCGGAGGTTCGGCAGCCCCAGCATTTT; CDR3aa: CASTSPEVRQPQHF
abundance: NA; v_gene: TRBV5-1; j_gene: TRBJ2-7; d_gene: TRBD1; CDR3nt: TGCGCCAGCGGCACGGACAGGGCTTACGAGCAGTACTTC; CDR3aa: CASGTDRAYEQYF
abundance: NA; v_gene: TRBV9; j_gene: TRBJ2-3; d_gene: NA; CDR3nt: TGTGCCAGCAGCGTAGCTACAGGGCTAGTTATAGATACGCAGTATTTT; CDR3aa: CASSVATGLVIDTQYF
abundance: once; v_gene: TRBV15; j_gene: TRBJ1-1; d_gene: NA; CDR3nt: TGTGCCACCAGCAGAGACGGGTCTTTCGGGGTCAACACTGAAGCTTTCTTT; CDR3aa: CATSRDGSFGVNTEAFF
abundance: NA; v_gene: TRBV5-1; j_gene: TRBJ2-2; d_gene: TRBD1; CDR3nt: TGCGCCAGCAGCCCCCGGGACAGGCAGGGCCTTTTGTGGACCGGGGAGCTGTTTTTT; CDR3aa: CASSPRDRQGLLWTGELFF
abundance: NA; v_gene: TRBV7-9; j_gene: TRBJ2-7; d_gene: TRBD2; CDR3nt: TGTGCCAGCAGCCCTAGCGGGGACTACGAGCAGTACTTC; CDR3aa: CASSPSGDYEQYF
abundance: NA; v_gene: TRBV5-1; j_gene: TRBJ1-4; d_gene: NA; CDR3nt: TGCGCCAGCAGCCCGAAAAGCGGGGAATATGAAAAACTGTTTTTT; CDR3aa: CASSPKSGEYEKLFF
abundance: NA; v_gene: TRBV6-1; j_gene: TRBJ2-7; d_gene: NA; CDR3nt: TGTGCCAGCGAGGCGGTCCCCTACGAGCAGTACTTC; CDR3aa: CASEAVPYEQYF
abundance: NA; v_gene: TRBV5-1; j_gene: TRBJ1-1; d_gene: NA; CDR3nt: TGCGCCAGCAGCTTCTCCCGGACAGTTGGGACTGAAGCTTTCTTT; CDR3aa: CASSFSRTVGTEAFF
abundance: NA; v_gene: TRBV19; j_gene: TRBJ1-1; d_gene: NA; CDR3nt: TGTGCCAGTAGTACTAAACGGACATGGGATGGCACTGAAGCTTTCTTT; CDR3aa: CASSTKRTWDGTEAFF
abundance: NA; v_gene: TRBV7-9; j_gene: TRBJ2-7; d_gene: NA; CDR3nt: TGTGCCAGCAGCTTAAACCAGGCAGCCTACGAGCAGTACTTC; CDR3aa: CASSLNQAAYEQYF
abundance: NA; v_gene: TRBV5-1; j_gene: TRBJ1-6; d_gene: TRBD1; CDR3nt: TGCGCCAGCAGCTCAATGCCGGGACAGAATTCACCCCTCCACTTT; CDR3aa: CASSSMPGQNSPLHF
abundance: NA; v_gene: TRBV29-1; j_gene: TRBJ1-2; d_gene: NA; CDR3nt: TGCAGCGTGGGGGGGGGAATGGGAATTTATGGCTACACCTTC; CDR3aa: CSVGGGMGIYGYTF
abundance: NA; v_gene: TRBV27; j_gene: TRBJ2-5; d_gene: TRBD1; CDR3nt: TGTGCCAGCAGTTTAGGGACAGGAATCCAAGAGACCCAGTACTTC; CDR3aa: CASSLGTGIQETQYF